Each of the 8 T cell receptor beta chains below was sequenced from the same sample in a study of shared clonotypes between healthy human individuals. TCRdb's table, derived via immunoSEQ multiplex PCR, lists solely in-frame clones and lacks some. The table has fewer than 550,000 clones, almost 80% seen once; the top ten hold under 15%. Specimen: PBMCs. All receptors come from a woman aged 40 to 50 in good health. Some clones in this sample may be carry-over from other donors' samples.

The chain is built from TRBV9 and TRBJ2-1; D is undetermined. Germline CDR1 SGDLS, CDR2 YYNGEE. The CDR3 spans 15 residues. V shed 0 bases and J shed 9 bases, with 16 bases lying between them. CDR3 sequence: CASSVAQPGYTEQFF. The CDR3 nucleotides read TGTGCCAGCAGCGTAGCACAGCCCGGTTATACTGAGCAGTTCTTC.

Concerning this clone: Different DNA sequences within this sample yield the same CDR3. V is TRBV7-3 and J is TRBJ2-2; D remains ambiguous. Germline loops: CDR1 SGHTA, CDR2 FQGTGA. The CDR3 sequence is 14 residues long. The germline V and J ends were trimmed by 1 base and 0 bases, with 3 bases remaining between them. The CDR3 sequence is CASSLSTNTGELFF. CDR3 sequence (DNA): TGTGCCAGCAGCTTAAGTACGAACACCGGGGAGCTGTTTTTT.

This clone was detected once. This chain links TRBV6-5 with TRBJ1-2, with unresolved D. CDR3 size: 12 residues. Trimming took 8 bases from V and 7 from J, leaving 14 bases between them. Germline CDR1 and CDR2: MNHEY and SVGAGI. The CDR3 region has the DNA TGTGCCAGCCGCCCCGTTTACGGTGGCTACACCTTC. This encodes CASRPVYGGYTF.

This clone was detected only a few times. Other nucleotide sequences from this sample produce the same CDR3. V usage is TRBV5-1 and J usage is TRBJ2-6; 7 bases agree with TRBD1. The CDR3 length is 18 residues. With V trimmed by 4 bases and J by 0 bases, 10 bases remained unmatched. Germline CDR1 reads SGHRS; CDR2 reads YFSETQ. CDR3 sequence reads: CASSQTGRMLSGANVLTF. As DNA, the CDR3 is TGCGCCAGCAGCCAGACAGGGCGTATGCTCTCTGGGGCCAACGTCCTGACTTTC.

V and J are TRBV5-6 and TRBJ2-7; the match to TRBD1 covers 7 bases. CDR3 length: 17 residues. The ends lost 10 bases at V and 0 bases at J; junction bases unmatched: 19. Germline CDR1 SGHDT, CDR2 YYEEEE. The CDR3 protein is CAYLPGQRMQSSYEQYF. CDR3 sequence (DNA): TGTGCCTATCTCCCGGGACAGAGGATGCAAAGCTCCTACGAGCAGTACTTC.

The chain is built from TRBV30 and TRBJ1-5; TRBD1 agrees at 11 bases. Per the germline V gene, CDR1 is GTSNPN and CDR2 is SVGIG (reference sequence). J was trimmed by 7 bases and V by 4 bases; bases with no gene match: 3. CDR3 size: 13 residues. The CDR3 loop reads CAWTRTGGQPQHF. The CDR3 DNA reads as TGTGCCTGGACCCGGACAGGGGGCCAGCCCCAGCATTTT.

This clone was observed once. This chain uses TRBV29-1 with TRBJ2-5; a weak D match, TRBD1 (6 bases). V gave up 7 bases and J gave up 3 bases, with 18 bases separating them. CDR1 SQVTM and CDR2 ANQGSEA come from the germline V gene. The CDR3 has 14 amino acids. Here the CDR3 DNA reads TGCAGCGCGTACAAGACAGGTGGGGAAGAGACCCAGTACTTC. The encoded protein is CSAYKTGGEETQYF.

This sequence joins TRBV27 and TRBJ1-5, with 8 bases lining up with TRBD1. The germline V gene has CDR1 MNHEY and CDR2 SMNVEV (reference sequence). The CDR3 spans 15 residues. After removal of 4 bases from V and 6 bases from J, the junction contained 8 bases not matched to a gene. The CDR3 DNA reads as TGTGCCAGCAGTTCCACAGGGGGTCTGGGTCAGCCCCAGCATTTT. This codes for CASSSTGGLGQPQHF.